The 16 T cell receptor beta chains presented below share a single source sample, sequenced in a study of T cells in Graves' hyperthyroidism and ophthalmopathy. Amplification of TCR beta CDR3 regions was performed using RNA transcripts as template. Primed by the HTBI set, a first-round RT-PCR was run on the TCR CDR3. MiXCR, applied by TCRdb to the multiplex PCR reads, yields one record per CDR3 protein. This table holds hundreds of thousands of distinct CDR3 sequences, approximately 15% found once. Sequenced sample: blood. The receptor source for this set is a woman younger than 45 with Graves' hyperthyroidism that later progressed to Graves' ophthalmopathy.

This clonotype was found many times. The chain uses TRBV7-2 and TRBJ2-7; D possibly corresponds to TRBD1 (6 bases). Trimming took off 0 bases at V and 3 bases at J, with 15 bases between the two ends. Per germline, CDR1 SGHTA and CDR2 FQGNSA. This CDR3 contains 16 residues. CDR3: CASSLAFADSYYEQYF. CDR3 coding DNA: TGTGCCAGCAGCTTAGCCTTCGCGGACAGTTACTACGAGCAGTACTTC.

This clonotype has a count of ten or more. The J gene is TRBJ1-1, the V gene TRBV28, with D perhaps matching TRBD1 (6 bases). This CDR3 has 13 residues. Between the trimmed V and J ends, which lost 6 bases and 1 base, there was a span of 9 bases. Germline assignment: CDR1 MDHEN and CDR2 SYDVKM. The CDR3 region is CASRQGKNTEAFF. CDR3 DNA sequence: TGTGCCAGCAGACAGGGAAAGAACACTGAAGCTTTCTTT.

This clonotype was picked up a small number of times. V is TRBV20-1 and J is TRBJ2-1; 9 bases are a match to TRBD2. The CDR3 has 14 amino acids. The V and J ends lost 3 bases and 5 bases, in that order; junction bases with no gene match: 5. The germline V gene has CDR1 DFQATT and CDR2 SNEGSKA (reference sequence). CDR3 protein: CSASPTSGDNEQFF. The CDR3, as DNA: TGCAGTGCTAGCCCGACTAGCGGAGACAATGAGCAGTTCTTC.

This clonotype occurred many times. The CDR3 bases are TGTGCCAGTAGTATAAACCGCGTCGGCAACTCTGGAAACACCATATATTTT. Translated, it gives CASSINRVGNSGNTIYF. This chain uses TRBV19 with TRBJ1-3; D is unresolved. CDR1 is LNHDA, CDR2 SQIVND, per germline (reference sequence). Trimming removed 2 bases at V and 0 bases at J, with 14 bases between. CDR3 length: 17 amino acids.

This clonotype was picked up many times. The V call is TRBV24-1, the J call TRBJ2-3; 10 bases agree with TRBD2. Germline trimming cut 4 bases from V and 5 bases from J; bases unmatched to any gene: 11. This CDR3 contains 17 residues. Germline V gives CDR1 KGHDR, CDR2 SFDVKD. CDR3 in DNA: TGTGCCACCAGTGACTCCAGCGGGAGGGCCAGAGTAGATACGCAGTATTTT. This encodes CATSDSSGRARVDTQYF.

The chain recombines TRBV14 with TRBJ2-7, with 8 bases aligning to TRBD2. The CDR3 length is 13 residues. V was pared by 4 bases and J by 6 bases, with 5 bases of the junction left unmatched. Looked up from germline, CDR1 is SGHDN and CDR2 is FVKESK. This CDR3 reads CASSPGTRGEQYF. The DNA for the CDR3 is TGTGCCAGCAGCCCCGGGACTAGGGGCGAGCAGTACTTC.

This clonotype was seen many times. The junction shows a germline mismatch at one end, possibly a read error. The chain recombines TRBV6-5 with TRBJ1-3; D gene uncertain. The CDR3 contains 14 residues. Germline V gives CDR1 MNHEY, CDR2 SVGAGI. CDR3 nucleotides: TGTGCCAGCAGTTACCGTGGACCTGGGAACACCATATATTTT. Translation gives CASSYRGPGNTIYF.

This clonotype was seen ten or more times. This chain joins TRBV20-1 and TRBJ2-1, with a weak D call TRBD2 (8 bases). The CDR3 consists of 17 residues. The germline V gene has CDR1 DFQATT and CDR2 SNEGSKA (reference sequence). V lost 2 bases and J 4 bases, leaving 21 bases between the germline ends. The CDR3 DNA reads as TGCAGTGCTAGAAGGGACAGCGGGAGTGGGAGGTACAATGAGCAGTTCTTC. Amino acid sequence: CSARRDSGSGRYNEQFF.

This clonotype was found many times. The chain links TRBV2 to TRBJ2-7; D is ambiguous. The CDR3 runs 15 residues. Germline CDR1 SNHLY, CDR2 FYNNEI. Trimming removed 6 bases from V and 1 base from J, with 16 bases in between. The CDR3 region is CASRTGYGASYEQYF. The CDR3 bases are TGTGCCAGCAGGACGGGCTACGGAGCTTCCTACGAGCAGTACTTC.

In regard to this clonotype: A much larger clone lies a single base off, so this may be a read error. The chain carries TRBV20-1 and TRBJ2-3; D perhaps matches TRBD1 (5 bases). The CDR3 runs to 14 residues. CDR1 and CDR2 from the germline V gene are DFQATT and SNEGSKA (reference sequence). CDR3 nucleotide sequence: TGCGCGAACAGGATTACCCAAGGCGCAGATACGCAGTATTTT. It translates to CANRITQGADTQYF.

This clonotype was recorded a few times. The chain joins TRBV19 to TRBJ1-3; TRBD1 matches at 7 bases. CDR3 length: 13 residues. The V and J ends lost 5 bases and 6 bases, in that order; junction bases with no gene match: 4. Looked up from germline, CDR1 is LNHDA and CDR2 is SQIVND (reference sequence). CDR3 sequence reads: CASSGTAVNTIYF. The CDR3 bases are TGTGCCAGTAGTGGGACAGCAGTAAACACCATATATTTT.

The chain has TRBV20-1 and TRBJ1-3; TRBD1 aligns across 8 bases. The CDR3 loop spans 14 amino acids. From germline, CDR1 is DFQATT and CDR2 SNEGSKA (reference sequence). The J segment lost 2 bases and the V segment lost 6 bases, leaving 6 bases of the junction unmatched. In DNA form, the CDR3 reads TGCAGTGCAACTGACAGGGGCGCTGGAAACACCATATATTTT. As protein: CSATDRGAGNTIYF.

This clonotype was picked up many times. The gene calls are TRBV20-1 and TRBJ2-7; unclear D gene. CDR1 DFQATT and CDR2 SNEGSKA come from the germline V gene (reference sequence). The germline V and J ends were trimmed by 4 bases and 5 bases, with 21 bases remaining between them. The CDR3 length is 15 residues. The CDR3 DNA reads TGCAGTGCTAACCCCCCCAATTTGGGCGGCAACGAGCAGTACTTC. Protein product: CSANPPNLGGNEQYF.

This clonotype was seen repeatedly, ten times or more. The rearrangement links TRBV9 to TRBJ2-1; no clear D gene. The CDR3 length is 15 residues. Trimming removed 0 bases at V and 5 bases at J, with 12 bases between. CDR1 is SGDLS and CDR2 is YYNGEE in the germline V gene. CDR3 sequence (DNA): TGTGCCAGCAGCGTAGTTGTCGGGTCCGACAATGAGCAGTTCTTC. It yields the protein CASSVVVGSDNEQFF.

This clonotype was picked up many times. The rearrangement uses TRBV28 and TRBJ2-2; no definite D call. CDR3 size: 12 residues. The V and J ends lost 11 bases and 0 bases respectively, with 7 bases between them. The germline CDR1 and CDR2 sequences are MDHEN and SYDVKM. CDR3 in DNA: TGTGCCGGTACCGCGAACACCGGGGAGCTGTTTTTT. Translation gives CAGTANTGELFF. Full variable domain (outside the CDR3, taken from reference TRBV28 and TRBJ2-2): DVKVTQSSRYLVKRTGEKVFLECVQDMDHENMFWYRQDPGLGLRLIYFSYDVKMKEKGDIPEGYSVSREKKERFSLILESASTNQTSMYLCAGTANTGELFFGEGSRLTVL.

As regards this clonotype: A much larger clone lies a single base off, so this may be a read error. J is TRBJ1-4 and V is TRBV28; TRBD1 matches 8 bases. J lost 6 bases, V lost 7 bases, and 10 bases had no gene match. Looked up from germline, CDR1 is MDHEN and CDR2 is SYDVKM. The CDR3 is 15 residues long. The CDR3 DNA follows: TGTGCCAGCAATTCGCAGGGGGCGCAAGATGAAAAACTGTTTTTT. It is translated as CASNSQGAQDEKLFF.